These T cell receptor beta chains were read from a single sample in a study of cytomegalovirus exposure and HLA in healthy donors. Generated by immunoSEQ multiplex PCR, the TCRdb table keeps only in-frame clones and is missing some. Of some 120,000 clones listed, roughly 87% are singletons. What was sequenced was PBMCs. All receptors come from a woman aged 18-30 years in good health and CMV-seronegative. CDR3s include the opening cysteine and the closing phenylalanine or tryptophan. The order of the fields is J gene, V gene, D gene, clone size, CDR3 protein, CDR3 DNA. A D gene is named only where the DNA matches it firmly. Clone size is stated in some rows and not others, as once, few, many or a class when expanded.

J: TRBJ2-7; V: TRBV7-8; D: -; size: -; CDR3: CASSLYWESSYEQYF; DNA: TGTGCCAGCAGCTTATATTGGGAGAGTTCCTACGAGCAGTACTTC
J: TRBJ2-7; V: TRBV4-3; D: TRBD2; size: -; CDR3: CASSQEVAGVSYEQYF; DNA: TGCGCCAGCAGCCAAGAGGTAGCGGGGGTCTCCTACGAGCAGTACTTC
J: TRBJ2-1; V: TRBV18; D: -; size: few; CDR3: CASSPGAGRNNEQFF; DNA: TGTGCCAGCTCACCAGGAGCTGGCAGAAACAATGAGCAGTTCTTC
J: TRBJ2-2; V: TRBV6-6; D: TRBD2; size: -; CDR3: CASSYPGGVQAGELFF; DNA: TGTGCCAGCAGTTACCCCGGGGGGGTCCAGGCCGGGGAGCTGTTTTTT
J: TRBJ1-5; V: TRBV27; D: -; size: -; CDR3: CASSPTGSNQPQHF; DNA: TGTGCCAGCAGTCCGACAGGTAGCAATCAGCCCCAGCATTTT
J: TRBJ2-7; V: TRBV6-5; D: TRBD1; size: -; CDR3: CASRRQGIHEQYF; DNA: TGTGCCAGCAGAAGACAGGGTATCCACGAGCAGTACTTC
J: TRBJ2-3; V: TRBV9; D: TRBD1; size: -; CDR3: CASSVGQGGVADTQYF; DNA: TGTGCCAGCAGCGTCGGACAGGGTGGCGTAGCAGATACGCAGTATTTT
J: TRBJ2-7; V: TRBV28; D: -; size: -; CDR3: CASSLGGVSYEQYF; DNA: TGTGCCAGCAGTTTGGGTGGAGTTTCCTACGAGCAGTACTTC
J: TRBJ2-1; V: TRBV29-1; D: TRBD2; size: -; CDR3: CSVETSGSSYNEQFF; DNA: TGCAGCGTTGAAACTAGCGGAAGCTCCTACAATGAGCAGTTCTTC
J: TRBJ1-1; V: TRBV5-1; D: -; size: few; CDR3: CASSFSPLNTEAFF; DNA: TGCGCCAGCAGCTTTTCTCCTTTGAACACTGAAGCTTTCTTT
J: TRBJ2-2; V: TRBV6-5; D: TRBD1; size: -; CDR3: CASSQTGANTGELFF; DNA: TGTGCCAGCAGCCAGACAGGGGCGAACACCGGGGAGCTGTTTTTT